Below are 22 T cell receptor beta chains sequenced from a single sample in a study of blood T cell repertoires in COVID-19. Assay: immunoSEQ multiplex PCR; the TCRdb copy retains only in-frame clones and omits some. The sample includes fewer than 300,000 clones, approximately 86% of them seen just once. Sequencing input: peripheral blood. The receptors stem from a woman younger than 30 with acute or convalescent COVID-19.

The V and J genes are TRBV6-5 and TRBJ2-3; TRBD2 matches 10 bases. The CDR3 consists of 15 residues. CDR1 MNHEY and CDR2 SVGAGI come from the germline V gene. Losses at the gene ends were 8 bases for V and 8 bases for J; bases not matched to a gene: 13. CDR3 bases: TGTGCCAGCTCACTAGCGGGAAATTGGCGTGGTACGCAGTATTTT. It is translated as CASSLAGNWRGTQYF.

The chain links TRBV18 to TRBJ2-6; perhaps TRBD1 as D (6 bases). The CDR3 consists of 16 residues. Per germline, CDR1 KGHSH and CDR2 LQKENI. Trimming took 4 bases from V and 0 from J, leaving 10 bases between them. The CDR3 DNA sequence: TGTGCCAGCTCACAGGACAGCACCTCTGGGGCCAACGTCCTGACTTTC. This encodes CASSQDSTSGANVLTF.

The genes are TRBV6-5 and TRBJ1-1; TRBD1 might be the D (5 bases). V lost 4 bases, J lost 1 base, and 13 bases lay in between. The CDR3 runs 15 residues. The germline V gene has CDR1 MNHEY and CDR2 SVGAGI. The CDR3 protein is CASSLIWGGNTEAFF. The CDR3 bases are TGTGCCAGCAGTTTAATATGGGGGGGGAACACTGAAGCTTTCTTT.

The genes are TRBV7-2 and TRBJ2-3; 9 bases match TRBD2. The CDR3 is 15 amino acids. V was pared by 4 bases and J by 5 bases, with 7 bases of the junction left unmatched. The germline V gene has CDR1 SGHTA and CDR2 FQGNSA. The CDR3 spells CASSWSGRTEDTQYF. As DNA, the CDR3 is TGTGCCAGCAGCTGGAGCGGGAGGACGGAAGATACGCAGTATTTT.

Only a few counts were recorded for this clone. This rearrangement joins TRBV7-9 to TRBJ2-6; 7 bases match TRBD1. The CDR3 sequence is 18 residues long. Germline V gene sequence: CDR1 SEHNR, CDR2 FQNEAQ (reference sequence). Losses at the gene ends were 4 bases for V and 1 base for J; bases not matched to a gene: 10. The CDR3 loop is CASSSQDRSPSGANVLTF. CDR3 nucleotide sequence: TGTGCCAGCAGCTCCCAGGACAGGTCCCCATCTGGGGCCAACGTCCTGACTTTC.

The chain couples TRBV2 to TRBJ2-1; a possible D gene is TRBD2 (6 bases). Germline V lookup: CDR1 SNHLY, CDR2 FYNNEI. The CDR3 is made up of 15 amino acids. Trimming removed 3 bases from V and 3 bases from J, with 12 bases in between. The CDR3 spells CASSEGGTGYNEQFF. In nucleotides, the CDR3 is TGTGCCAGCAGTGAGGGGGGAACGGGCTACAATGAGCAGTTCTTC.

The V call is TRBV29-1, the J call TRBJ2-7, with D perhaps TRBD1 (7 bases). Germline loops: CDR1 SQVTM, CDR2 ANQGSEA. Trimming cost V 2 bases and J 6 bases, with 23 bases left between them. There are 16 residues in the CDR3. The CDR3 region has the DNA TGCAGCGTTGAAATTCGGCAGGGGGGCGCGGTACGCGAGCAGTACTTC. This sequence encodes CSVEIRQGGAVREQYF.

The chain links TRBV18 to TRBJ2-4, with D perhaps matching TRBD2 (5 bases). Germline V lookup: CDR1 KGHSH, CDR2 LQKENI. The CDR3 contains 14 residues. The V end was cut by 6 bases, the J end by 6 bases, with 15 bases between. CDR3 in amino acids: CASSPEARANIQYF. In DNA form, the CDR3 reads TGTGCCAGCTCCCCTGAAGCGAGGGCAAACATTCAGTACTTC. The full variable domain, completed using reference TRBV18 and TRBJ2-4, is NAGVMQNPRHLVRRRGQEARLRCSPMKGHSHVYWYRQLPEEGLKFMVYLQKENIIDESGMPKERFSAEFPKEGPSILRIQQVVRGDSAAYFCASSPEARANIQYFGAGTRLSVL.

The chain employs TRBV2 and TRBJ2-1; D not certain. This CDR3 is built from 18 residues. V lost 4 bases and J lost 4, with 23 bases in between. Germline V gene data show CDR1 as SNHLY and CDR2 as FYNNEI. The DNA of the CDR3 is TGTGCCAGCAGTGCTGCCCCGAGCGAGACCCCCAATTACAATGAGCAGTTCTTC. It translates to CASSAAPSETPNYNEQFF.

Note on this clone: The junction differs from germline at one of its ends, possibly a read error. V and J are TRBV7-3 and TRBJ2-1; weak D call: TRBD2 (6 bases). CDR3 length: 15 amino acids. Germline V gene lookup returns CDR1 SGHTA and CDR2 FQGTGA. The CDR3 is CASSLTPGLGNEQFF. Here the CDR3 DNA reads TGTGCCAGCAGCCTAACTCCGGGACTGGGGAATGAGCAGTTCTTC.

V gene TRBV30 combines with J gene TRBJ2-7, with TRBD2 matching over 12 bases. Germline V gene data show CDR1 as GTSNPN and CDR2 as SVGIG (reference sequence). The CDR3 totals 15 residues. The J segment lost 6 bases and the V segment lost 2 bases, leaving 8 bases of the junction unmatched. The DNA for the CDR3 is TGTGCCTGGAGTTATACTAGCGGGAGGTTTTGCGAGCAGTACTTC. This encodes CAWSYTSGRFCEQYF. Full variable domain (outside the CDR3, taken from reference TRBV30 and TRBJ2-7): SQTIHQWPATLVQPVGSPLSLECTVEGTSNPNLYWYRQAAGRGLQLLFYSVGIGQISSEVPQNLSASRPQDRQFILSSKKLLLSDSGFYLCAWSYTSGRFCEQYFGPGTRLTVT.

The chain couples TRBV5-1 to TRBJ1-2, with 8 bases aligning to TRBD1. The CDR3 has 15 amino acids. Germline trimming cut 4 bases from V and 5 bases from J; bases unmatched to any gene: 10. Germline values: CDR1 SGHRS, CDR2 YFSETQ. The CDR3 DNA reads as TGCGCCAGCAGCGAAGGTGGACAGGGTTTGTATGGCTACACCTTC. It codes for CASSEGGQGLYGYTF. The entire variable domain, with the rest obtained from reference TRBV5-1 and TRBJ1-2, is as follows: KAGVTQTPRYLIKTRGQQVTLSCSPISGHRSVSWYQQTPGQGLQFLFEYFSETQRNKGNFPGRFSGRQFSNSRSEMNVSTLELGDSALYLCASSEGGQGLYGYTFGSGTRLTVV.

The chain links TRBV29-1 to TRBJ2-7, with TRBD2 matching 10 bases. The CDR3 runs to 13 residues. Germline-derived CDR1 and CDR2 are SQVTM and ANQGSEA. The CDR3 here is CSVWSGRGYEQYF. CDR3 DNA sequence: TGCAGTGTCTGGAGCGGGAGGGGCTACGAGCAGTACTTC.

The chain carries TRBV6-5 and TRBJ1-1, with D possibly matching TRBD1 (6 bases). The V and J ends lost 5 bases and 4 bases respectively, with 11 bases between them. The germline V gene encodes CDR1 MNHEY and CDR2 SVGAGI. This CDR3 contains 13 residues. CDR3 residues: CASSPSGVTEAFF. The CDR3 nucleotides are TGTGCCAGCAGTCCGTCAGGGGTCACTGAAGCTTTCTTT.

The chain joins TRBV18 to TRBJ2-1, with TRBD1 matching over 12 bases. With 0 bases clipped from V and 6 bases from J, the junction kept 3 bases outside the gene matches. The CDR3 sequence is 16 residues long. Per germline, CDR1 KGHSH and CDR2 LQKENI. The CDR3 DNA is TGTGCCAGCTCACCACCGGGACAGGGGGCTGCCAATGAGCAGTTCTTC. Translated, it gives CASSPPGQGAANEQFF.

J is TRBJ2-2 and V is TRBV7-2, with 12 nucleotides matching TRBD2. CDR3 length equals 17 residues. Germline assignment: CDR1 SGHTA and CDR2 FQGNSA. The V segment lost 4 bases and the J segment 5 bases; nucleotides outside the gene matches: 8. The CDR3 loop is CASSSPGLAGGTGELFF. As DNA, the CDR3 is TGTGCCAGCAGCTCCCCCGGGCTAGCGGGAGGGACCGGGGAGCTGTTTTTT.

The chain has TRBV24-1 and TRBJ2-1, with 9 bases aligning to TRBD1. This CDR3 is 14 amino acids long. V was clipped by 5 bases and J by 5 bases; unmatched bases: 3. From germline, CDR1 is KGHDR and CDR2 SFDVKD. CDR3 in amino acids: CATSGGTGNNEQFF. In DNA form, the CDR3 reads TGTGCCACCAGTGGAGGGACAGGGAACAATGAGCAGTTCTTC.

The chain employs TRBV9 and TRBJ1-3; no reliable D call. The CDR3 is 15 amino acids. Germline CDR1 and CDR2: SGDLS and YYNGEE. Trimming stripped 0 bases from V and 2 bases from J, with 9 bases between. In nucleotides, the CDR3 is TGTGCCAGCAGCGTAGGTTCGGGGACTGGAAACACCATATATTTT. The encoded protein is CASSVGSGTGNTIYF.

The CDR3 loop reads CASSIRGPGVGTGNTIYF. The CDR3 DNA sequence: TGTGCCAGTAGTATACGTGGCCCAGGGGTGGGGACTGGAAACACCATATATTTT. The J gene is TRBJ1-3, the V gene TRBV19, with TRBD1 as a possible D gene (6 bases). V was shortened by 2 bases and J by 2 bases, with 19 bases between the two germline ends. This CDR3 is 18 amino acids long. The germline V gene has CDR1 LNHDA and CDR2 SQIVND (reference sequence).

The chain has TRBV28 and TRBJ1-6; maybe TRBD1 (5 bases). Germline V gene lookup returns CDR1 MDHEN and CDR2 SYDVKM. This CDR3 is 16 amino acids long. V was trimmed by 6 bases and J by 0 bases, leaving 12 bases between them. Written as DNA, the CDR3 is TGTGCCAGCAGGGGGGGTGTCAGCTCCTATAATTCACCCCTCCACTTT. Translating it yields CASRGGVSSYNSPLHF.

J is TRBJ2-7 and V is TRBV30, with 10 nucleotides matching TRBD1. The CDR3 covers 16 residues. Germline V CDR1 and CDR2: GTSNPN, SVGIG (reference sequence). V lost 5 bases, J lost 2 bases, and 12 bases stayed unmatched. CDR3 sequence reads: CAWAGIRDRGTYEQYF. The CDR3 DNA follows: TGTGCCTGGGCGGGTATCCGGGACAGGGGAACCTACGAGCAGTACTTC.

A single count supports this clone. This chain uses TRBV14 with TRBJ2-3; 9 bases fit TRBD1. Trimming at V came to 6 bases and at J to 4 bases, leaving 8 bases not matched to a gene. The CDR3 has 15 residues. Germline CDR1 reads SGHDN; CDR2 reads FVKESK. The CDR3 DNA reads TGTGCCAGCAGTACGACAGGGGGTTTCGCAGATACGCAGTATTTT. As protein: CASSTTGGFADTQYF.